Following are 2 T cell receptor beta chains from one sample sequenced in a study of blood T cells in healthy people across ages. A J-beta primer mix and a sample-barcoded 5' primer were used in a second PCR of roughly 7 to 12 cycles. TCRdb called the 5' RACE reads again in MiXCR, with one record for every CDR3 protein. Counted here are 1.5 million to 2 million distinct CDR3 sequences, about 28% occurring once; the ten biggest clones make up around 7.7%. Sequencing was done on a sample of blood. The receptors come from a woman younger than 45 in good health.

This clonotype was counted a few times. The V call is TRBV2, the J call TRBJ2-1; D is ambiguous. The CDR3 totals 13 residues. Germline V gene lookup returns CDR1 SNHLY and CDR2 FYNNEI. With 7 bases removed from V and 1 base from J, the gap between germline ends came to 8 bases. The CDR3 bases are TGTGCCAGCATATACTTTTCCTACAATGAGCAGTTCTTC. As protein: CASIYFSYNEQFF. Full variable domain (missing parts from reference TRBV2 and TRBJ2-1): EPEVTQTPSHQVTQMGQEVILRCVPISNHLYFYWYRQILGQKVEFLVSFYNNEISEKSEIFDDQFSVERPDGSNFTLKIRSTKLEDSAMYFCASIYFSYNEQFFGPGTRLTVL.

This clonotype was seen a handful of times. The CDR3 protein is CASRPEGATQYF. DNA of the CDR3: TGTGCCAGCAGACCTGAGGGCGCTACGCAGTATTTT. This sequence joins TRBV7-2 and TRBJ2-3; weak D call: TRBD2 (5 bases). In germline, CDR1 is SGHTA, CDR2 FQGNSA. The CDR3 spans 12 residues. Trimming left V 6 bases short and J 8 bases short, with 12 bases between.